These 28 T cell receptor beta chains were all obtained from the same sample, sequenced in a study of identifying expanded T cells in peripheral blood. The repertoire was sequenced with immunoSEQ multiplex PCR; TCRdb's copy has only in-frame clones and lacks some. The repertoire has around 90,000 clones, about 87% of them found once; the top ten carry roughly 4%. Sequenced: blood. The origin of the receptors is a person aged 18 to 75 in good health.

This clone was recorded only once. The chain couples TRBV27 to TRBJ2-7; 12 nucleotides agree with TRBD1. J was trimmed by 5 bases and V by 7 bases; bases with no gene match: 6. Germline loops: CDR1 MNHEY, CDR2 SMNVEV (reference sequence). The CDR3 consists of 14 residues. The CDR3 region has the DNA TGTGCCAGCACCCAGGGACAGGGGGCCAACGAGCAGTACTTC. This sequence encodes CASTQGQGANEQYF.

V is TRBV6-1 and J is TRBJ2-5, with TRBD2 identical over 10 bases. The CDR3 totals 11 residues. Germline CDR1 reads MNHNS; CDR2 reads SASEGT. Unmatched junction bases numbered 0, after V lost 3 bases and J lost 11 bases. The CDR3 reads CASSETSGQYF. In nucleotides, the CDR3 is TGTGCCAGCAGTGAGACTAGCGGGCAGTACTTC.

This chain joins TRBV27 and TRBJ1-3; TRBD1 matches 8 bases. V gave up 4 bases and J gave up 3 bases; unmatched junction bases: 5. Germline CDR1 reads MNHEY; CDR2 reads SMNVEV (reference sequence). The CDR3 covers 15 residues. The CDR3 is CASSSGQVGGNTIYF. As DNA, the CDR3 is TGTGCCAGCAGTTCGGGACAGGTTGGTGGAAACACCATATATTTT.

This chain joins TRBV5-4 and TRBJ2-5; 8 positions match TRBD2. The V and J ends lost 7 bases and 7 bases, in that order; junction bases with no gene match: 15. There are 15 residues in the CDR3. CDR1 is SGHNT, CDR2 YYREEE, per germline (reference sequence). CDR3 bases: TGTGCCAGCTCCGGGGTCGGGGGGGCCGGTGGGACCCAGTACTTC. Translating it yields CASSGVGGAGGTQYF.

This chain uses TRBV6-4 with TRBJ2-2, with TRBD1 matching over 7 bases. After removal of 2 bases from V and 3 bases from J, the junction contained 0 bases not matched to a gene. Germline V gene sequence: CDR1 MRHNA, CDR2 SNTAGT. The CDR3 runs to 14 residues. CDR3 region: CASSDGTDTGELFF. DNA for the CDR3: TGTGCCAGCAGTGACGGGACAGACACCGGGGAGCTGTTTTTT.

The rearrangement uses TRBV11-2 and TRBJ1-2, with D perhaps matching TRBD1 (6 bases). Germline CDR1 reads SGHAT; CDR2 reads FQNNGV. The ends were cut back, 1 base at V and 6 bases at J, with 15 bases in the middle. This CDR3 has 15 amino acids. CDR3 in DNA: TGTGCCAGCAGCTTAGCCGGTTGGGACACTCATGGCTACACCTTC. This gives the protein CASSLAGWDTHGYTF. The full variable domain, in which reference TRBV11-2 and TRBJ1-2 provide the parts outside the CDR3, is EAGVAQSPRYKIIEKRQSVAFWCNPISGHATLYWYQQILGQGPKLLIQFQNNGVVDDSQLPKDRFSAERLKGVDSTLKIQPAKLEDSAVYLCASSLAGWDTHGYTFGSGTRLTVV.

V is TRBV7-9 and J is TRBJ1-6; D possibly corresponds to TRBD1 (6 bases). CDR3 length: 15 residues. V lost 3 bases to trimming and J lost 3 bases, with 9 bases between them. Germline assignment: CDR1 SEHNR and CDR2 FQNEAQ (reference sequence). CDR3 sequence reads: CASSLGQDYNSPLHF. Written as DNA, the CDR3 is TGTGCCAGCAGCTTGGGACAAGACTATAATTCACCCCTCCACTTT.

This chain uses TRBV4-2 with TRBJ1-3; the D is unclear. V shed 3 bases and J shed 0 bases, with 18 bases lying between them. Germline values: CDR1 LGHNA, CDR2 YNFKEQ. This CDR3 spans 18 amino acids. The CDR3 spells CASSQTPGGTVSGNTIYF. DNA of the CDR3: TGTGCCAGCAGCCAGACCCCGGGAGGTACCGTCTCTGGAAACACCATATATTTT.

This clone was detected a few times. This CDR3 is also generated by other DNA sequences in the sample. The rearrangement links TRBV6-4 to TRBJ2-2; D might be TRBD1 or TRBD2, each matching 6 bases. Germline V gene lookup returns CDR1 MRHNA and CDR2 SNTAGT. The CDR3 sequence is 13 residues long. V lost 4 bases, J lost 4 bases, and 7 bases lay in between. CDR3 region: CASSGGATGELFF. In DNA form, the CDR3 reads TGTGCCAGCAGTGGGGGGGCCACCGGGGAGCTGTTTTTT.

The gene calls are TRBV30 and TRBJ1-5; D unresolved. Trimming removed 0 bases from V and 6 bases from J, with 9 bases in between. Germline CDR1 GTSNPN, CDR2 SVGIG (reference sequence). The CDR3 spans 13 residues. The CDR3 nucleotides are TGTGCCTGGAGTGTAGAGCAGCCTCAGCCCCAGCATTTT. Amino acid sequence: CAWSVEQPQPQHF. The whole variable domain, filled in from reference TRBV30 and TRBJ1-5, reads SQTIHQWPATLVQPVGSPLSLECTVEGTSNPNLYWYRQAAGRGLQLLFYSVGIGQISSEVPQNLSASRPQDRQFILSSKKLLLSDSGFYLCAWSVEQPQPQHFGDGTRLSIL.

The chain joins TRBV27 to TRBJ2-1; TRBD2 matches at 14 bases. The J segment lost 10 bases and the V segment lost 3 bases, leaving 8 bases of the junction unmatched. This CDR3 contains 16 residues. Germline lookup yields CDR1 MNHEY and CDR2 SMNVEV (reference sequence). The chain's CDR3 is CASSFPGLAGAREQFF. The CDR3 DNA reads TGTGCCAGCAGTTTCCCGGGACTAGCGGGAGCCAGAGAGCAGTTCTTC.

CDR3 in amino acids: CASSFGGSTDTQYF. CDR3 bases: TGTGCCAGCAGCTTCGGGGGGTCCACAGATACGCAGTATTTT. J is TRBJ2-3 and V is TRBV7-9; 7 bases fit TRBD2. The CDR3 is made up of 14 amino acids. Germline trimming cut 3 bases from V and 2 bases from J; bases unmatched to any gene: 2. In germline, CDR1 is SEHNR, CDR2 FQNEAQ (reference sequence).

The V gene is TRBV7-3, the J gene TRBJ1-1; D call uncertain. Germline CDR1 and CDR2: SGHTA and FQGTGA. The CDR3 covers 14 residues. Between the trimmed V and J ends, which lost 1 base and 0 bases, there was a span of 6 bases. The CDR3 spells CASSLSHVNTEAFF. The CDR3 DNA sequence: TGTGCCAGCAGCTTAAGTCACGTGAACACTGAAGCTTTCTTT.

J is TRBJ2-5 and V is TRBV4-2; TRBD2 agrees at 9 bases. CDR3 length: 16 amino acids. From germline, CDR1 is LGHNA and CDR2 YNFKEQ. With 4 bases clipped from V and 5 bases from J, the junction kept 11 bases outside the gene matches. The CDR3 nucleotides are TGTGCCAGCAGCCCCTTGGTAGCGGGAGAGGGGGAGACCCAGTACTTC. Protein sequence: CASSPLVAGEGETQYF.

The V and J genes are TRBV5-1 and TRBJ2-1; 12 bases are shared with TRBD1. Losses at the gene ends were 0 bases for V and 12 bases for J; bases not matched to a gene: 13. Germline V gene lookup returns CDR1 SGHRS and CDR2 YFSETQ. The CDR3 has 17 residues. The CDR3 here is CASSLASGTGGFVRQFF. CDR3 in DNA: TGCGCCAGCAGCTTGGCCTCCGGGACAGGGGGCTTCGTGAGGCAGTTCTTC.

The chain links TRBV30 to TRBJ1-2; TRBD1 agrees at 7 bases. In germline, CDR1 is GTSNPN, CDR2 SVGIG (reference sequence). V gave up 0 bases and J gave up 2 bases; unmatched junction bases: 6. CDR3 length: 15 amino acids. CDR3 loop: CAWSVTGTANYGYTF. For the CDR3, the DNA is TGTGCCTGGAGTGTAACCGGGACAGCGAACTATGGCTACACCTTC.

The chain recombines TRBV6-4 with TRBJ2-6, with D tentatively TRBD1 (5 bases). This CDR3 is 15 amino acids long. CDR1 is MRHNA, CDR2 SNTAGT, per germline. The V gene lost 8 bases and the J gene lost 2 bases, with 13 bases spanning the gap. Written as DNA, the CDR3 is TGTGCCAGCGGTACAGACAGTACTGGGGCCAACGTCCTGACTTTC. Translating gives CASGTDSTGANVLTF.

The chain has TRBV4-2 and TRBJ1-2; the D is unclear. The CDR3 loop spans 12 amino acids. Germline assignment: CDR1 LGHNA and CDR2 YNFKEQ. Trimming removed 0 bases from V and 8 bases from J, with 7 bases in between. Here the CDR3 DNA reads TGTGCCAGCAGCCAAGATAGGGTAGGCTACACCTTC. It translates to CASSQDRVGYTF.

The CDR3 reads CASRVRGGRNSPLHF. The CDR3 coding sequence is TGTGCCAGCAGGGTCCGTGGGGGGCGTAATTCACCCCTCCACTTT. V gene TRBV6-5 combines with J gene TRBJ1-6; weak D call: TRBD1 (6 bases). The CDR3 has 15 residues. V was shortened by 6 bases and J by 6 bases, with 15 bases between the two germline ends. Germline V gene lookup returns CDR1 MNHEY and CDR2 SVGAGI.

The DNA for the CDR3 is TGTGCCAGCAGCCAAAGGACAGACAGCTCCTACGAGCAGTACTTC. This codes for CASSQRTDSSYEQYF. The V call is TRBV4-2, the J call TRBJ2-5; possible D gene TRBD1, 6 bases. With the DNA end fitting TRBJ2-7 better, the J assignment may be wrong. The germline V gene encodes CDR1 LGHNA and CDR2 YNFKEQ. The CDR3 is 15 residues long.

The chain joins TRBV15 to TRBJ2-5, with 11 nucleotides matching TRBD2. Trimming removed 2 bases from V and 5 bases from J; junction bases left unmatched: 7. Looked up from germline, CDR1 is LNHNV and CDR2 is YYDKDF (reference sequence). This CDR3 contains 16 residues. CDR3 DNA sequence: TGTGCCACCAGCAGACCCTTAGCGGGGGGGCTTGAGACCCAGTACTTC. Translation gives CATSRPLAGGLETQYF.

Only one count was recorded for this clone. The chain joins TRBV15 to TRBJ2-7; a possible D gene is TRBD2 (6 bases). Trimming removed 3 bases at V and 1 base at J, with 7 bases between. From germline, CDR1 is LNHNV and CDR2 YYDKDF (reference sequence). The CDR3 runs 13 residues. The CDR3 loop reads CATSREGSYEQYF. CDR3 nucleotide sequence: TGTGCCACCAGCAGGGAGGGATCCTACGAGCAGTACTTC.

There are a few counts of this clone. The rearrangement links TRBV7-2 to TRBJ2-5, with unresolved D. In germline, CDR1 is SGHTA, CDR2 FQGNSA. The CDR3 sequence is 13 residues long. Trimming left V 5 bases short and J 4 bases short, with 11 bases between. The CDR3 sequence: CASSNILRETQYF. DNA of the CDR3: TGTGCCAGCAGCAACATCCTACGAGAGACCCAGTACTTC.

V usage is TRBV10-1 and J usage is TRBJ2-1, with 10 bases identical to TRBD2. The germline V gene has CDR1 WNHNN and CDR2 SYGVQD (reference sequence). The length of the CDR3 is 16 residues. Germline trimming cut 5 bases from V and 3 bases from J; bases unmatched to any gene: 7. CDR3 nucleotides: TGCGCCAGCAGTAATTTCGGACTAGCGGACTACAATGAGCAGTTCTTC. Its translation is CASSNFGLADYNEQFF.

The rearrangement links TRBV7-2 to TRBJ2-3; D perhaps matches TRBD2 (6 bases). V was clipped by 0 bases and J by 3 bases, with 16 bases between them. Germline CDR1 reads SGHTA; CDR2 reads FQGNSA. This CDR3 comprises 17 residues. CDR3 sequence: CASSLAVGGVGTDTQYF. The CDR3 DNA reads as TGTGCCAGCAGCTTAGCTGTGGGGGGAGTTGGTACAGATACGCAGTATTTT. Full variable domain (rest looked up from reference TRBV7-2 and TRBJ2-3): GAGVSQSPSNKVTEKGKDVELRCDPISGHTALYWYRQSLGQGLEFLIYFQGNSAPDKSGLPSDRFSAERTGGSVSTLTIQRTQQEDSAVYLCASSLAVGGVGTDTQYFGPGTRLTVL.

The chain combines TRBV25-1 with TRBJ1-4, with 11 bases aligning to TRBD1. The junction had 4 bases not matched to a gene; V was cut back by 4 bases and J by 0 bases. Germline loops: CDR1 MGHDK, CDR2 SYGVNS. This CDR3 is built from 17 residues. This CDR3 reads CASSAPGQGATNEKLFF. As DNA, the CDR3 is TGTGCCAGCAGTGCACCGGGACAGGGGGCAACTAATGAAAAACTGTTTTTT.

V gene TRBV27 combines with J gene TRBJ2-1, with TRBD2 identical over 12 bases. V lost 5 bases to trimming and J lost 4 bases; unmatched junction nucleotides: 9. Germline V CDR1 and CDR2: MNHEY, SMNVEV (reference sequence). The CDR3 consists of 17 residues. CDR3 amino acids: CASSLRLAGAGYNEQFF. The CDR3 coding sequence is TGTGCCAGCAGTCTCAGACTAGCGGGGGCCGGTTACAATGAGCAGTTCTTC.

The chain uses TRBV29-1 and TRBJ2-1; TRBD2 matches 13 bases. V lost 4 bases to trimming and J lost 4 bases; unmatched junction nucleotides: 10. Germline V lookup: CDR1 SQVTM, CDR2 ANQGSEA. The CDR3 has 17 residues. The CDR3 bases are TGCAGCGTTGTCCCCGGACTAGCGGGAGCCTCTTACAATGAGCAGTTCTTC. Protein sequence: CSVVPGLAGASYNEQFF.